This T cell receptor (beta chain) emerged from a study of blood T cell repertoires in COVID-19. Study as a whole: Nucleic acid was either cDNA or gDNA, and it came from T cells, B-cell-depleted T cells, or PBMCs.

This clone was counted a few times. The CDR3 has 9 residues. Germline V gene lookup returns CDR1 DFQATT and CDR2 SNEGSKA (reference sequence). Trimming left V 6 bases short and J 9 bases short, with 9 bases between. Assay: immunoSEQ multiplex PCR; the TCRdb copy retains only in-frame clones and omits some. This table holds about 11,000 clones, around four fifths found once. The clonotype originates from a man aged 50-60 years with active COVID-19. This rearrangement joins TRBV20-1 to TRBJ2-7; no clear D. The sample taken for sequencing was peripheral blood. CDR3 amino acids: CSALGGQYF. DNA for the CDR3: TGCAGTGCCCTCGGTGGGCAGTACTTC.